These 29 T cell receptor beta chains originate from one sample sequenced in a study of OX40 agonist ivuxolimab in advanced cancers. Sequencing was performed with immunoSEQ multiplex PCR; in TCRdb, only in-frame clones are kept and a portion is missing. This table has tens of thousands of clones, under 90% appearing once. Sequenced material: CD4+ or CD8+ T cells sorted from blood, taken in a trial of the OX40 agonist ivuxolimab. These receptors all stem from an adult with an advanced solid tumor such as melanoma, head and neck, liver or kidney cancer.

This chain joins TRBV5-6 and TRBJ1-5; no firm D call. The CDR3 sequence is 15 residues long. Trimming left V 1 base short and J 8 bases short, with 16 bases between. CDR1 is SGHDT and CDR2 is YYEEEE in the germline V gene. CDR3: CASSLWLGPREPQHF. In nucleotides, the CDR3 is TGTGCCAGCAGCTTGTGGTTGGGCCCTCGGGAGCCCCAGCATTTT.

The chain has TRBV28 and TRBJ2-1; 8 positions match TRBD2. With V trimmed by 6 bases and J by 3 bases, 7 bases remained unmatched. The germline gives CDR1 MDHEN, CDR2 SYDVKM. The CDR3 is 15 amino acids. This CDR3 is CASRTGLDNYNEQFF. The CDR3 nucleotides are TGTGCCAGCAGGACGGGACTAGACAACTACAATGAGCAGTTCTTC.

V gene TRBV19 combines with J gene TRBJ1-2; no clear D. Germline lookup yields CDR1 LNHDA and CDR2 SQIVND (reference sequence). The CDR3 length is 13 residues. Trimming stripped 3 bases from V and 8 bases from J, with 13 bases between. CDR3 residues: CASSIGQLEGYTF. Written as DNA, the CDR3 is TGTGCCAGTAGTATTGGTCAACTGGAGGGCTACACCTTC.

The chain carries TRBV30 and TRBJ1-4, with TRBD1 matching over 9 bases. Trimming at V came to 2 bases and at J to 4 bases, leaving 2 bases not matched to a gene. The germline V gene encodes CDR1 GTSNPN and CDR2 SVGIG (reference sequence). This CDR3 is built from 14 residues. Here the CDR3 DNA reads TGTGCCTGGAGTTCGGGACAGGGTAATGAAAAACTGTTTTTT. It specifies CAWSSGQGNEKLFF.

This clone appeared once. This chain connects TRBV5-1 to TRBJ1-1, with D uncertain. The CDR3 extends over 14 amino acids. Germline V gene sequence: CDR1 SGHRS, CDR2 YFSETQ. Trimming pared 0 bases from V and 2 bases from J, leaving 8 bases between. The CDR3 protein is CASSLGYGNTEAFF. CDR3 DNA sequence: TGCGCCAGCAGCTTGGGATATGGAAACACTGAAGCTTTCTTT.

The chain has TRBV27 and TRBJ2-1; a possible D gene is TRBD2 (6 bases). Germline assignment: CDR1 MNHEY and CDR2 SMNVEV (reference sequence). This CDR3 contains 16 residues. V was clipped by 2 bases and J by 8 bases, with 19 bases between them. CDR3 amino acids: CASSLRPGELRDEQFF. The CDR3 DNA is TGTGCCAGCAGTTTACGTCCGGGAGAGTTACGGGATGAGCAGTTCTTC.

The chain employs TRBV7-9 and TRBJ1-1; D is undetermined. Trimming shortened V by 2 bases and J by 2 bases, and 12 bases separated the two germline ends. In germline, CDR1 is SEHNR, CDR2 FQNEAQ (reference sequence). The CDR3 runs to 15 residues. This CDR3 reads CASSLRKTGNTEAFF. DNA for the CDR3: TGTGCCAGCAGCTTACGAAAAACCGGCAACACTGAAGCTTTCTTT. Full variable domain (missing parts from reference TRBV7-9 and TRBJ1-1): DTGVSQNPRHKITKRGQNVTFRCDPISEHNRLYWYRQTLGQGPEFLTYFQNEAQLEKSRLLSDRFSAERPKGSFSTLEIQRTEQGDSAMYLCASSLRKTGNTEAFFGQGTRLTVV.

The V call is TRBV19, the J call TRBJ2-3; 8 bases align to TRBD2. V lost 1 base, J lost 3 bases, and 3 bases stayed unmatched. The CDR3 has 15 amino acids. Germline CDR1 is LNHDA and CDR2 is SQIVND (reference sequence). The chain's CDR3 is CASSIAGGGTDTQYF. The CDR3 coding sequence is TGTGCCAGTAGTATAGCGGGGGGGGGAACAGATACGCAGTATTTT.

The gene calls are TRBV27 and TRBJ1-2, with a possible D match to TRBD1 (6 bases). With 3 bases removed from V and 4 bases from J, the gap between germline ends came to 12 bases. CDR1 MNHEY and CDR2 SMNVEV come from the germline V gene (reference sequence). CDR3 length: 14 residues. DNA for the CDR3: TGTGCCAGCAGTTTCTCCGGGACATTCTATGGCTACACCTTC. It encodes CASSFSGTFYGYTF.

This clone occurred a few times. The chain couples TRBV30 to TRBJ2-5, with D perhaps TRBD2 (7 bases). CDR1 is GTSNPN, CDR2 SVGIG, per germline (reference sequence). The V gene lost 4 bases and the J gene lost 4 bases, with 19 bases spanning the gap. The CDR3 length is 15 residues. DNA of the CDR3: TGTGCCTGGAATGGTGAGGGGGGGGCCCCAGAGACCCAGTACTTC. Its protein is CAWNGEGGAPETQYF.

The chain has TRBV19 and TRBJ2-2, with TRBD2 as a possible D gene (6 bases). This CDR3 contains 16 residues. V lost 7 bases to trimming and J lost 6 bases, with 21 bases between them. Germline assignment: CDR1 LNHDA and CDR2 SQIVND (reference sequence). The CDR3 reads CASTPRDGGTAGELFF. The CDR3 DNA follows: TGTGCCAGTACCCCTCGGGATGGCGGGACGGCCGGGGAGCTGTTTTTT.

This clone was found once. The rearrangement uses TRBV28 and TRBJ1-4; D not resolved. V lost 6 bases to trimming and J lost 0 bases, with 8 bases between them. The CDR3 runs 14 residues. The germline V gene has CDR1 MDHEN and CDR2 SYDVKM. The CDR3 here is CASSPPPTNEKLFF. CDR3 nucleotides: TGTGCCAGCAGCCCCCCTCCAACTAATGAAAAACTGTTTTTT.

The chain carries TRBV4-1 and TRBJ2-7; 10 bases fit TRBD1. Germline V lookup: CDR1 MGHRA, CDR2 YSYEKL. The V segment lost 1 base and the J segment 4 bases; nucleotides outside the gene matches: 4. The CDR3 has 15 amino acids. CDR3 in DNA: TGCGCCAGCAGCCAAGTGGGACAGGGGAGTTACGAGCAGTACTTC. Amino acid sequence: CASSQVGQGSYEQYF.

The rearrangement uses TRBV6-1 and TRBJ2-3; D is perhaps TRBD2 (6 bases). From germline, CDR1 is MNHNS and CDR2 SASEGT. The CDR3 consists of 12 residues. V lost 11 bases to trimming and J lost 9 bases, with 18 bases between them. In nucleotides, the CDR3 is TGTGCCGCTGAGGGACTCTTAGAGACGCAGTATTTT. This codes for CAAEGLLETQYF.

The gene calls are TRBV6-5 and TRBJ1-2; D remains unclear. The V and J ends lost 8 bases and 3 bases respectively, with 19 bases between them. This CDR3 is 15 amino acids long. The germline gives CDR1 MNHEY, CDR2 SVGAGI. The CDR3 spells CASSYSPAYHYGYTF. DNA for the CDR3: TGTGCCAGCTCCTACTCCCCGGCCTACCACTATGGCTACACCTTC.

This sequence joins TRBV19 and TRBJ1-5; 7 nucleotides match TRBD1. Germline V gene data show CDR1 as LNHDA and CDR2 as SQIVND (reference sequence). The CDR3 is 15 residues long. J was trimmed by 2 bases and V by 5 bases; bases with no gene match: 6. The CDR3 bases are TGTGCCAGTAGTGACCACAGGGGCGGCAATCAGCCCCAGCATTTT. Its translation: CASSDHRGGNQPQHF.

The genes are TRBV7-2 and TRBJ2-1; D is unclear. Per the germline V gene, CDR1 is SGHTA and CDR2 is FQGNSA. Trimming removed 1 base at V and 8 bases at J, with 15 bases between. The CDR3 consists of 15 residues. The CDR3 sequence: CASSLVAPGGYEQFF. The DNA of the CDR3 is TGTGCCAGCAGCTTAGTTGCTCCGGGTGGCTATGAGCAGTTCTTC.

This chain joins TRBV11-2 and TRBJ2-3, with 8 positions matching TRBD2. Germline V gene lookup returns CDR1 SGHAT and CDR2 FQNNGV. The CDR3 has 16 amino acids. Trimming cost V 5 bases and J 2 bases; bases outside gene matches: 9. The CDR3 DNA reads TGTGCCAGCAGCCCCGGACTAGCTCATTACACAGATACGCAGTATTTT. Amino acid sequence: CASSPGLAHYTDTQYF.

The rearrangement joins TRBV19 to TRBJ2-5; D remains unclear. The DNA end is a closer match to TRBJ2-7, so the J assignment may be wrong. The germline CDR1 and CDR2 sequences are LNHDA and SQIVND (reference sequence). This CDR3 is 13 amino acids long. CDR3 amino acids: CASASDGYYEQYF. For the CDR3, the DNA is TGTGCCAGTGCTTCGGACGGTTACTACGAGCAGTACTTC.

The chain is built from TRBV5-6 and TRBJ1-1, with D perhaps matching TRBD1 (5 bases). Germline values: CDR1 SGHDT, CDR2 YYEEEE. V was cut by 3 bases and J by 2 bases, with 17 bases left in between. The CDR3 consists of 16 residues. The CDR3 sequence: CASSWSLGGVNTEAFF. The CDR3 coding sequence is TGTGCCAGCAGCTGGTCCCTGGGGGGTGTAAACACTGAAGCTTTCTTT.

The genes are TRBV7-6 and TRBJ2-3; 9 bases agree with TRBD1. CDR3 length: 16 residues. Germline assignment: CDR1 SGHVS and CDR2 FNYEAQ. The V gene end was trimmed by 4 bases and the J gene end by 3 bases; junction bases not matched to a gene: 8. The CDR3 loop reads CASSSIGTGKTDTQYF. CDR3 nucleotides: TGTGCCAGCAGCTCGATCGGGACAGGGAAAACAGATACGCAGTATTTT.

The chain is built from TRBV29-1 and TRBJ1-1; tentative D call: TRBD1 (6 bases). Germline CDR1 reads SQVTM; CDR2 reads ANQGSEA. With 6 bases removed from V and 3 bases from J, the gap between germline ends came to 11 bases. This CDR3 region has 12 residues. The CDR3 protein is CSVITGYTEAFF. CDR3 coding DNA: TGCAGCGTGATTACAGGGTACACTGAAGCTTTCTTT. The whole variable domain, remainder taken from reference TRBV29-1 and TRBJ1-1, is SAVISQKPSRDICQRGTSLTIQCQVDSQVTMMFWYRQQPGQSLTLIATANQGSEATYESGFVIDKFPISRPNLTFSTLTVSNMSPEDSSIYLCSVITGYTEAFFGQGTRLTVV.

This clone was seen only once. This chain connects TRBV15 to TRBJ2-1; D possibly corresponds to TRBD1 (6 bases). This CDR3 spans 15 amino acids. The V gene's germline CDR1 is LNHNV and CDR2 YYDKDF (reference sequence). Trimming left V 5 bases short and J 6 bases short, with 17 bases between. The CDR3 DNA reads TGTGCCACCAGCCCTACAGGGAACCTCCTCAATGAGCAGTTCTTC. It translates to CATSPTGNLLNEQFF.

This clone came up once. The V call is TRBV27, the J call TRBJ2-2, with a weak D call TRBD1 (6 bases). The CDR3 length is 14 residues. V shed 1 base and J shed 7 bases, with 10 bases lying between them. Per germline, CDR1 MNHEY and CDR2 SMNVEV (reference sequence). Here the CDR3 reads CASSLLQGYGELFF. The CDR3 bases are TGTGCCAGCAGTTTATTACAGGGCTACGGGGAGCTGTTTTTT.

This chain connects TRBV6-1 to TRBJ2-1; possibly TRBD1 for D (5 bases). CDR1 and CDR2 (germline): MNHNS, SASEGT. The CDR3 covers 15 residues. Deletions cut 2 bases from V and 3 bases from J, with 11 bases between. CDR3 in DNA: TGTGCCAGCAGTGAAATCGGAGACAGCTACAATGAGCAGTTCTTC. Its translation: CASSEIGDSYNEQFF.

The chain carries TRBV6-4 and TRBJ1-2; D possibly corresponds to TRBD1 (6 bases). CDR3 length: 17 amino acids. The germline V gene has CDR1 MRHNA and CDR2 SNTAGT. V lost 6 bases to trimming and J lost 3 bases, with 23 bases between them. CDR3 sequence reads: CASSPGAGVVGDYGYTF. The CDR3 nucleotides read TGTGCCAGCAGCCCAGGGGCAGGTGTGGTGGGTGACTATGGCTACACCTTC.

The sample holds one count of this clone. The gene calls are TRBV7-9 and TRBJ1-3, with TRBD1 as a possible D gene (6 bases). With 5 bases removed from V and 0 bases from J, the gap between germline ends came to 11 bases. Germline CDR1 is SEHNR and CDR2 is FQNEAQ (reference sequence). The CDR3 totals 15 residues. The CDR3 coding sequence is TGTGCCAGCAGCCCCCCGGACAGCTCTGGAAACACCATATATTTT. Its translation is CASSPPDSSGNTIYF.

The V call is TRBV7-6, the J call TRBJ1-1; 8 positions agree with TRBD1. Germline assignment: CDR1 SGHVS and CDR2 FNYEAQ. CDR3 length equals 14 residues. The trim removed 2 bases at V and 2 bases at J, leaving 1 base unmatched. CDR3 region: CASSLSGGNTEAFF. For the CDR3, the DNA is TGTGCCAGCAGCTTATCAGGGGGCAACACTGAAGCTTTCTTT.

The rearrangement uses TRBV4-2 and TRBJ2-1; 7 nucleotides match TRBD2. Germline assignment: CDR1 LGHNA and CDR2 YNFKEQ. V lost 3 bases and J lost 6; bases outside the gene matches: 11. This CDR3 is built from 16 residues. CDR3 nucleotide sequence: TGTGCCAGCAGCCACGGGGCCGGGACTACTTTCAATGAGCAGTTCTTC. It is translated as CASSHGAGTTFNEQFF.